The source of this TCR beta chain is a study of PD-L1 blockade in urothelial cancer. The CDR3 contains 15 residues. Germline-derived CDR1 and CDR2 are ENHRY and SYGVKD. The V gene end was trimmed by 3 bases and the J gene end by 4 bases; junction bases not matched to a gene: 7. Sequenced by immunoSEQ multiplex PCR; TCRdb stores in-frame clones only, minus some. The table includes approximately 51,000 clones, approximately 86% detected once. Time point here: pretreatment peripheral blood. Source: PBMCs, taken around atezolizumab (anti-PD-L1) treatment. The TCR originated in a man between 60 and 75 years old with urothelial cancer. V is TRBV10-3 and J is TRBJ2-7, with 9 bases matching TRBD1. Here the CDR3 reads CAISDRDRDPYEQYF. Here the CDR3 DNA reads TGTGCCATCAGTGACCGGGACAGGGACCCTTACGAGCAGTACTTC.